The 20 T cell receptor beta chains in this list originate from one sample, sequenced in a study of shared clonotypes between healthy human individuals. TCRdb's table, derived via immunoSEQ multiplex PCR, lists solely in-frame clones and lacks some. This table holds about 2 million clones, roughly 95% found once. Terminally differentiated effector memory CD45RA+ cells were excluded by CCR7 positive selection of CD45RO-negative cells. Sequenced sample: naive CD8+ T cells sorted from blood. The receptor set was obtained from a man between 18 and 35 years old in good health.

The chain combines TRBV7-6 with TRBJ1-1; 7 bases align to TRBD1. CDR3 size: 13 residues. V lost 7 bases and J lost 5; bases outside the gene matches: 7. Looked up from germline, CDR1 is SGHVS and CDR2 is FNYEAQ. This chain's CDR3 is CASTQGGGTEAFF. In DNA, the CDR3 is TGTGCCAGCACCCAGGGGGGCGGGACTGAAGCTTTCTTT. Looking up the rest from reference TRBV7-6 and TRBJ1-1 gives the full variable domain: GAGVSQSPRYKVTKRGQDVALRCDPISGHVSLYWYRQALGQGPEFLTYFNYEAQQDKSGLPNDRFSAERPEGSISTLTIQRTEQRDSAMYRCASTQGGGTEAFFGQGTRLTVV.

This chain uses TRBV13 with TRBJ2-7; D tentatively fits TRBD1 or TRBD2 (5 bases each). In germline, CDR1 is PRHDT, CDR2 FYEKMQ (reference sequence). The CDR3 totals 12 residues. V lost 2 bases to trimming and J lost 6 bases, with 8 bases between them. The CDR3 bases are TGTGCCAGCAGCTTACCCGGGACCGAGCAGTACTTC. It translates to CASSLPGTEQYF.

The CDR3 DNA is TGTGCCAGCAGCTTACCAACAGGGGACTACGAGCAGTACTTC. Its protein product is CASSLPTGDYEQYF. The chain combines TRBV11-2 with TRBJ2-7, with TRBD1 matching over 7 bases. Germline assignment: CDR1 SGHAT and CDR2 FQNNGV. V gave up 2 bases and J gave up 3 bases; unmatched junction bases: 4. The CDR3 has 14 residues.

V and J are TRBV7-9 and TRBJ2-5; a weak D match, TRBD1 (6 bases). This CDR3 has 14 residues. V was cut by 5 bases and J by 4 bases, with 14 bases left in between. Germline V CDR1 and CDR2: SEHNR, FQNEAQ (reference sequence). DNA of the CDR3: TGTGCCAGCAGCCGGGACACAGAACGAGAGACCCAGTACTTC. It is translated as CASSRDTERETQYF.

This clone was picked up one time. One end of the junction does not line up with germline, which may come from a read error. The chain couples TRBV7-7 to TRBJ2-5; D is tentatively TRBD1 or TRBD2 (5 bases each). The CDR3 runs to 16 residues. CDR1 and CDR2 from the germline V gene are SSHAT and FNYEAQ (reference sequence). The chain's CDR3 is CASSLDFGTAKETQYF. In nucleotides, the CDR3 is TGTGCTAGCAGCTTAGATTTTGGGACCGCCAAAGAGACCCAGTACTTC.

V is TRBV4-3 and J is TRBJ2-1; either TRBD1 or TRBD2 may supply D (5 bases each). The CDR3 is 15 amino acids. The V end was cut by 4 bases, the J end by 9 bases, with 19 bases between. Germline CDR1 LGHNA, CDR2 YSLEER. Here the CDR3 reads CASSRVYGTAVEQFF. CDR3 in DNA: TGCGCCAGCAGCCGAGTTTACGGGACGGCGGTTGAGCAGTTCTTC.

V is TRBV28 and J is TRBJ2-7; no clear D gene. The germline V gene encodes CDR1 MDHEN and CDR2 SYDVKM. V was clipped by 6 bases and J by 3 bases, with 24 bases between them. This CDR3 has 17 residues. The CDR3 reads CASRSRAELDSYYEQYF. CDR3 bases: TGTGCCAGCAGATCACGAGCAGAATTAGATTCTTACTACGAGCAGTACTTC.

The chain has TRBV19 and TRBJ1-2; D uncertain. Trimming cost V 2 bases and J 2 bases, with 9 bases left between them. Germline loops: CDR1 LNHDA, CDR2 SQIVND (reference sequence). There are 14 residues in the CDR3. CDR3 in amino acids: CASSILPSNYGYTF. DNA of the CDR3: TGTGCCAGTAGTATACTTCCCTCAAACTATGGCTACACCTTC.

J is TRBJ2-4 and V is TRBV4-3, with 11 bases aligning to TRBD1. In germline, CDR1 is LGHNA, CDR2 YSLEER. The CDR3 extends over 14 amino acids. V dropped 4 bases and J dropped 8; count of bases not matched to a gene: 4. The CDR3 loop is CASSPGTGGYIQYF. CDR3 bases: TGCGCCAGCAGCCCCGGGACAGGGGGTTACATTCAGTACTTC.

This chain uses TRBV7-9 with TRBJ2-1; D remains unclear. The V and J ends lost 5 bases and 0 bases respectively, with 11 bases between them. The CDR3 length is 15 residues. The V gene's germline CDR1 is SEHNR and CDR2 FQNEAQ (reference sequence). This CDR3 is CASSVPRGSYNEQFF. The CDR3 DNA follows: TGTGCCAGCAGCGTCCCCCGAGGCTCCTACAATGAGCAGTTCTTC.

This chain joins TRBV5-1 and TRBJ2-3, with a tentative D call TRBD1 (6 bases). CDR1 and CDR2 from the germline V gene are SGHRS and YFSETQ. Trimming cost V 4 bases and J 2 bases, with 17 bases left between them. The length of the CDR3 is 16 residues. The CDR3 DNA reads as TGCGCCAGCAGCGGGAGCCGGGACAAATACACAGATACGCAGTATTTT. Protein sequence: CASSGSRDKYTDTQYF.

This clone was seen once. The chain couples TRBV5-4 to TRBJ1-2; possibly TRBD1 for D (6 bases). Germline CDR1 is SGHNT and CDR2 is YYREEE (reference sequence). The V end lost 4 bases, the J end lost 0 bases, and 10 bases lay between the germline ends. This CDR3 has 14 residues. The CDR3 loop reads CASSLGQPNYGYTF. The CDR3 DNA is TGTGCCAGCAGCCTTGGACAGCCTAACTATGGCTACACCTTC.

This clone has only one observation. The chain recombines TRBV9 with TRBJ2-1, with TRBD2 matching 13 bases. V lost 3 bases and J lost 7; bases outside the gene matches: 7. CDR1 and CDR2 (germline): SGDLS, YYNGEE. The CDR3 runs to 16 residues. The CDR3 DNA follows: TGTGCCAGCAGCGCAACTAGCGGGAGGGCCCGAAATGAGCAGTTCTTC. Residues: CASSATSGRARNEQFF. The variable domain in full, completed from reference TRBV9 and TRBJ2-1, reads DSGVTQTPKHLITATGQRVTLRCSPRSGDLSVYWYQQSLDQGLQFLIQYYNGEERAKGNILERFSAQQFPDLHSELNLSSLELGDSALYFCASSATSGRARNEQFFGPGTRLTVL.

The V and J genes are TRBV4-1 and TRBJ2-7; D might be TRBD2 (7 bases). V gave up 0 bases and J gave up 5 bases, with 20 bases separating them. The CDR3 spans 17 residues. CDR1 is MGHRA, CDR2 YSYEKL, per germline. The DNA for the CDR3 is TGCGCCAGCAGCCAAGATCGTGGCGGGGGCCCGGCGGACGAGCAGTACTTC. Its translation is CASSQDRGGGPADEQYF.

The chain joins TRBV7-8 to TRBJ2-1; 12 bases map to TRBD2. J gave up 8 bases and V 1 base, and 6 bases lay outside the gene matches. The CDR3 has 16 amino acids. Per germline, CDR1 SGHVS and CDR2 FQNEAQ. CDR3 residues: CASSLVLRTSGDEQFF. CDR3 nucleotide sequence: TGTGCCAGCAGCTTAGTCCTGCGGACTAGCGGGGATGAGCAGTTCTTC.

J is TRBJ2-1 and V is TRBV27; 10 bases are shared with TRBD2. The CDR3 is 15 amino acids. The V gene end was trimmed by 2 bases and the J gene end by 7 bases; junction bases not matched to a gene: 5. The germline V gene encodes CDR1 MNHEY and CDR2 SMNVEV (reference sequence). The DNA for the CDR3 is TGTGCCAGCAGTTTAACGAGCGGGGGGGTGAATGAGCAGTTCTTC. As protein: CASSLTSGGVNEQFF.

V is TRBV25-1 and J is TRBJ1-2; D call uncertain. In germline, CDR1 is MGHDK, CDR2 SYGVNS. Between the trimmed V and J ends, which lost 1 base and 8 bases, there was a span of 8 bases. The CDR3 sequence is 12 residues long. CDR3 loop: CASSELESGYTF. The CDR3 DNA follows: TGTGCCAGCAGTGAATTAGAGTCCGGCTACACCTTC.

The rearrangement uses TRBV15 and TRBJ2-1; 11 bases fit TRBD2. This CDR3 region has 15 residues. After removal of 1 base from V and 9 bases from J, the junction contained 5 bases not matched to a gene. Germline V gene data show CDR1 as LNHNV and CDR2 as YYDKDF (reference sequence). The CDR3 sequence is CATSRVSGGAIEQFF. CDR3 coding DNA: TGTGCCACCAGCAGAGTTAGCGGGGGGGCAATTGAGCAGTTCTTC.

The rearrangement links TRBV27 to TRBJ1-4; 7 bases match TRBD1. CDR3 length: 16 amino acids. From germline, CDR1 is MNHEY and CDR2 SMNVEV (reference sequence). The V and J ends lost 4 bases and 7 bases, in that order; junction bases with no gene match: 12. The CDR3 sequence: CASSWGVGTVLEKLFF. As DNA, the CDR3 is TGTGCCAGCAGTTGGGGGGTCGGGACAGTTCTTGAAAAACTGTTTTTT.

This chain joins TRBV5-6 and TRBJ1-2; 11 bases are shared with TRBD1. Trimming removed 3 bases from V and 4 bases from J; junction bases left unmatched: 2. CDR1 and CDR2 from the germline V gene are SGHDT and YYEEEE. This CDR3 has 14 residues. CDR3 sequence: CASSWDRGSYGYTF. In DNA form, the CDR3 reads TGTGCCAGCAGCTGGGACAGGGGGAGCTATGGCTACACCTTC.